This TCR beta chain was sequenced for a study of shared clonotypes between healthy human individuals. Study results and caveats: The naive CD4 repertoires of several donors were compared, and roughly 5.1% of clonotypes were shared.

V was trimmed by 0 bases and J by 0 bases, leaving 8 bases between them. Germline CDR1 and CDR2: SGHVS and FQNEAQ. The CDR3 is 15 residues long. Regarding this clone: The antigen is undetermined.

Selected positively for CCR7 and CD45RO-negative, naive CD8 cells excluded terminally differentiated effector memory CD45RA+ cells. Profiling relied on immunoSEQ multiplex PCR, and the TCRdb table lists in-frame clones only, not all of them. The profile shows nearly 2 million clones, about 95% of them singletons. The chain combines TRBV7-8 with TRBJ1-1; possible D gene TRBD1, 6 bases. This receptor was identified in a young man in good health. What was sequenced was naive CD8+ T cells sorted from blood. The chain's CDR3 is CASSLAGALNTEAFF. Written as DNA, the CDR3 is TGTGCCAGCAGCTTAGCGGGGGCCTTGAACACTGAAGCTTTCTTT.